This T cell receptor (beta chain) was recorded in a study of T cell repertoires in cytomegalovirus infection. Study at large: Through public TCR beta signatures, both CMV infection and matching HLA type were indicated.

This clonotype was seen more than once but under ten times. The antigen is unknown. CDR3 length: 13 residues. The germline V and J ends were trimmed by 2 bases and 5 bases, with 6 bases remaining between them. CDR1 is KGHDR, CDR2 SFDVKD, per germline. TCRdb fed the reads into MiXCR, producing one record per CDR3 protein. Found here are 350,000 to 400,000 distinct CDR3 sequences, roughly a third of them singletons; the top ten hold 13%. Study outcomes and limitations: Within the response measured ex vivo, HLA-C-restricted CMV-specific TCR beta clonotypes were dominant. Cumulative frequency (of public TCR beta family members) identified carriers of CMV plus the relevant HLA.

The sequence was collected from a human donor in good health (CMV status not recorded). Some clones in this sample may be carry-over from other donors' samples. The chain uses TRBV24-1 and TRBJ2-1; no firm D call. The sample consisted of cultured PBMCs, taken from culture after CMV antigen stimulation. Here the CDR3 reads CATSDWSNNEQFF. In nucleotides, the CDR3 is TGTGCCACCAGTGATTGGAGTAACAATGAGCAGTTCTTC.